This T cell receptor (beta chain) was sequenced in a study of T cell clones after liver transplantation. Across the study: A pre-transplant mixed lymphocyte reaction with TCRbeta sequencing defined graft-donor-reactive clones followed in post-transplant blood.

Measured with immunoSEQ multiplex PCR; TCRdb has only the in-frame clones, and not every one. The sample gives about 51,000 clones, 80% to 90% of which show up once; approximately 14% is in the top ten. The sequencing here drew on CD8+ T cells from blood, taken 12 months after liver transplant. This clonotype originated in a human patient who received a liver transplant. Some T cells may be provided by the graft donor.

This CDR3 reads CASSLGTRTGEQYF. The DNA of the CDR3 is TGTGCCAGCAGTTTGGGGACTAGAACGGGCGAGCAGTACTTC. This chain links TRBV27 with TRBJ2-7; 8 nucleotides match TRBD2. Germline CDR1 reads MNHEY; CDR2 reads SMNVEV (reference sequence). The V segment lost 3 bases and the J segment 6 bases; nucleotides outside the gene matches: 7. This CDR3 comprises 14 residues.